This T cell receptor (beta chain) was identified during a study of T cell repertoires in cytomegalovirus infection. Study background: The study used recently identified HLA-C-restricted and well-studied HLA-B-restricted CMV epitopes. Signatures in public TCR beta sequences pointed to both CMV infection and matching HLA type. Study observations and caveats: CMV-specific HLA-C-restricted TCR beta clonotypes dominated the ex vivo response.

TCRdb analysed the reads with MiXCR anew, one entry per CDR3 protein. The table lists a few hundred thousand distinct CDR3 sequences, about 40% of them singletons, with 48% in the top ten. With respect to this clonotype: No antigen is known for it.

Trimming pared 2 bases from V and 5 bases from J, leaving 18 bases between. The length of the CDR3 is 16 residues. CDR1 and CDR2 (germline): SGHVS, FQNEAQ. The sequencing here drew on cultured PBMCs, taken from culture after CMV antigen stimulation. The sequence was collected from a human donor in good health (CMV status not recorded). Some clones in this sample may be carry-over from other donors' samples. The gene calls are TRBV7-8 and TRBJ2-5; the D gene is possibly TRBD2 (7 bases). CDR3 nucleotide sequence: TGTGCCAGCAGCTTATCCTGGGGGGCAGCGGGGGAGACCCAGTACTTC. Its protein is CASSLSWGAAGETQYF.